This T cell receptor beta chain was captured in a study of blood T cell repertoires in COVID-19. Germline loops: CDR1 KGHSH, CDR2 LQKENI. The CDR3 extends over 15 amino acids. The ends lost 0 bases at V and 3 bases at J; junction bases unmatched: 5. Profiled with immunoSEQ multiplex PCR; TCRdb holds only in-frame clones, not every one. This table has some 200,000 clones, roughly 80% appearing once. The chain has TRBV18 and TRBJ2-7; 7 bases are a match to TRBD1. The specimen was peripheral blood. The sequence derives from a woman of 80 years or more with acute or convalescent COVID-19. The CDR3, as DNA: TGTGCCAGCTCACCACCGACAGGGTACATCTACGAGCAGTACTTC. It encodes CASSPPTGYIYEQYF.